Following are 7 T cell receptor beta chains from one sample sequenced in a study of blood T cell repertoires in COVID-19. The table came from immunoSEQ multiplex PCR; TCRdb's copy has only in-frame clones and leaves some out. This table has tens of thousands of clones, approximately 78% appearing once. What was sequenced was peripheral blood. The receptors originated from a woman aged 80 or over with active or convalescent COVID-19.

The CDR3 sequence: CASSRAGGSEAKNIQYF. The CDR3 DNA sequence: TGTGCCAGTAGTCGTGCGGGGGGGTCCGAGGCCAAAAACATTCAGTACTTC. V gene TRBV19 combines with J gene TRBJ2-4, with 9 nucleotides matching TRBD2. The germline V gene has CDR1 LNHDA and CDR2 SQIVND (reference sequence). After removal of 5 bases from V and 1 base from J, the junction contained 9 bases not matched to a gene. The CDR3 runs 17 residues.

This clone has just one count. V usage is TRBV27 and J usage is TRBJ1-5, with no clear D. V lost 5 bases and J lost 0, with 11 bases in between. CDR1 is MNHEY and CDR2 is SMNVEV in the germline V gene (reference sequence). The CDR3 runs to 15 residues. The CDR3 protein is CASSPSTYSNQPQHF. The CDR3 DNA reads TGTGCCAGCAGTCCTTCGACTTATAGCAATCAGCCCCAGCATTTT.

This chain uses TRBV7-2 with TRBJ2-2; 11 positions agree with TRBD1. CDR3 length: 16 residues. J lost 6 bases, V lost 1 base, and 4 bases had no gene match. Germline V gives CDR1 SGHTA, CDR2 FQGNSA. CDR3: CASSLGGQGASGELFF. The CDR3 DNA is TGTGCCAGCAGCTTAGGAGGACAGGGGGCTTCCGGGGAGCTGTTTTTT.

The chain uses TRBV7-9 and TRBJ1-4; D is uncertain. There are 13 residues in the CDR3. Germline V lookup: CDR1 SEHNR, CDR2 FQNEAQ (reference sequence). V was clipped by 5 bases and J by 3 bases, with 7 bases between them. CDR3 sequence: CASSQAANEKLFF. In DNA, the CDR3 is TGTGCCAGCAGCCAGGCCGCTAATGAAAAACTGTTTTTT. Combining the CDR3 with reference TRBV7-9 and TRBJ1-4 gives the whole variable domain DTGVSQNPRHKITKRGQNVTFRCDPISEHNRLYWYRQTLGQGPEFLTYFQNEAQLEKSRLLSDRFSAERPKGSFSTLEIQRTEQGDSAMYLCASSQAANEKLFFGSGTQLSVL.

V and J are TRBV5-6 and TRBJ1-2; D is possibly TRBD1 (6 bases). Trimming cost V 4 bases and J 7 bases, with 17 bases left between them. The V gene's germline CDR1 is SGHDT and CDR2 YYEEEE. The CDR3 is made up of 14 amino acids. The DNA of the CDR3 is TGTGCCAGCAGCAGAACGCTCACAGGGTTTGGCTACACCTTC. It translates to CASSRTLTGFGYTF.

This clone has only a few counts. The J gene is TRBJ1-6, the V gene TRBV28; D ambiguous. CDR3 length: 14 residues. Germline lookup yields CDR1 MDHEN and CDR2 SYDVKM. Between the trimmed V and J ends, which lost 5 bases and 14 bases, there was a span of 19 bases. The CDR3 here is CASSPTRDGRSLHF. CDR3 nucleotides: TGTGCCAGCAGTCCCACGAGGGATGGGCGTTCCCTCCACTTT. The full variable domain, with the rest looked up from reference TRBV28 and TRBJ1-6, is DVKVTQSSRYLVKRTGEKVFLECVQDMDHENMFWYRQDPGLGLRLIYFSYDVKMKEKGDIPEGYSVSREKKERFSLILESASTNQTSMYLCASSPTRDGRSLHFGNGTRLTVT.

V usage is TRBV28 and J usage is TRBJ2-1, with 8 bases matching TRBD1. Trimming cost V 6 bases and J 8 bases; bases outside gene matches: 15. This CDR3 region has 16 residues. CDR1 and CDR2 (germline): MDHEN, SYDVKM. The CDR3 bases are TGTGCCAGCAGCCGACCGCCACAGGGGGACGGCCATGAGCAGTTCTTC. This translates into CASSRPPQGDGHEQFF.